This T cell receptor beta chain was captured by sequencing in a study of long-term antiretroviral therapy in people with HIV. Study findings and constraints: It was observed that HIV repertoires exhibited narrower CDR3 length ranges than controls.

Turning to this clone: What it recognizes is unknown.

V lost 5 bases and J lost 5, with 10 bases in between. Germline assignment: CDR1 MNHEY and CDR2 SMNVEV (reference sequence). The CDR3 is 13 residues long. Until DNA extraction, the samples held between about 0.85-11 million cryopreserved PBMC. This was the immunoSEQ v3.0 assay at survey level. Per-sample sequencing targets were roughly 40,000-55,000 T-cell genomes. The protocol was immunoSEQ multiplex PCR, while the TCRdb copy is restricted to in-frame clones and leaves out a portion. The repertoire holds 15,000 to 20,000 clones, with roughly 80% as singletons. The starting material was unsorted PBMCs, obtained 2.5 years before starting antiretroviral therapy. This receptor was identified in a woman in her fifties or sixties with HIV. The genes are TRBV27 and TRBJ1-5; no clear D gene. The CDR3 DNA sequence: TGTGCCAGCAGTCGCTACCTTTATCAGCCCCAGCATTTT. Translating it yields CASSRYLYQPQHF.